The present T cell receptor (beta chain) was sequenced within a study of T cell responses to AZD1222 COVID-19 vaccine (dated by TCRdb to about 2021). At the level of the whole study: Because spike-specific TCR depth and breadth did not differ between the two schedules, AZD1222 recipients who got a second dose at roughly 4 weeks were pooled with those who got a second dose at roughly 12 weeks. A total of more than 230 trial participants underwent TCR sequencing, of whom roughly 210 had received two doses of AZD1222 and 26 had received two doses of the MenACWY control vaccine. Enrollment into the trials was organized by age into subgroups of 18-55, 56-69 and 70-plus years, and those subgroups contained 148, 28 and 57 TCR-sequenced participants, respectively. Broad study findings and their caveats: After two AZD1222 doses, both the breadth and the depth of spike-specific TCRs were significantly higher than at day 0 and than in MenACWY recipients. No day 14 peak-response samples were available, so repertoires were characterized only after the peak T cell response. Conclusions about previously exposed vaccinees are limited because only six or seven AZD1222 recipients were SARS-CoV-2 seropositive at baseline. In the small 56-69-year group, the increase in depth fell short of significance, most likely because of low power. Most participants were white British and females outnumbered males, and the authors suggested that clonal diversity may have been underestimated. CD4 TCRs associated with the vaccine covered the entire spike protein, and the dominant responses were in regions 160-218 and 743-854. Nearly half of unique spike-specific TCRs reportedly recognized epitopes outside regions mutated in the B.1.351 and B.1.1.7 variants.

Notes on this clone: The target of this receptor is not known. Base qualities are not at hand, and no much larger clone is one base apart.

The intended sense of this specimen's time point label: baseline before first vaccination. Vaccinee samples came from UK trials COV001 and COV002, including a single-blind randomized controlled phase 2/3 trial of AZD1222 (ChAdOx1 nCoV-19) in healthy adults. For TCRbeta chain sequencing, PBMC samples were collected from trial participants at day 0 and at day 28 after the second dose. The CDR3 regions of human TCRbeta chains were subjected to immunosequencing. The study's own analysis went as follows. Repertoire TCRs were matched against a reference library of SARS-CoV-2-specific TCRs generated with the MIRA antigen-specificity platform. Breadth meant the fraction of unique TCRs that were SARS-CoV-2-associated, whereas depth meant the fraction of total T cells that were SARS-CoV-2-associated. Using the MIRA data, each spike-specific TCR was mapped to the spike region that the TCR reacts to and placed in a CD4 or CD8 class. Log10-transformed breadth and depth values were compared by one-way ANOVA with Sidak's multiple comparisons tests. Drawn from immuneACCESS, this table holds only the in-frame rearrangements with V and J called that TCRdb kept. Clones are partly lost; checked studies trace under half to an unresolved V gene and leave the rest unexplained. That table gives V, J and clone size, and the DNA gave D and trimming. In this sample the table shows some 120,000 clones, around 90% of which occur a single time. The ten largest clones add up to more than 4% of the sample.

The CDR1 and CDR2 encoded by the germline V gene are MDHEN and SYDVKM. V has 3 bases trimmed and J has 6 bases trimmed; junction bases matching no gene number 14. The CDR3 sequence holds 17 residues, the cysteine and phenylalanine included. Only the CDR3 DNA stays, 51 bases, in frame from base 1. Sample: peripheral blood, taken on day 0 of AZD1222 vaccination. The TCR comes from an adult in good health. The chain employs TRBV28 and TRBJ2-3; TRBD1 agrees with 8 junctional bases. The CDR3 corresponds to CASSLLGQGAQRDTQYF. The DNA sequence is given as TGTGCCAGCAGTTTGCTTGGGCAGGGGGCTCAAAGGGATACGCAGTATTTT.